Listed below are T cell receptor beta chains from one sample, sequenced in a study of shared clonotypes between healthy human individuals. The repertoire was sequenced with immunoSEQ multiplex PCR; TCRdb's copy has only in-frame clones and lacks some. Altogether more than 550,000 clones are present, about 92% being singletons, with the ten largest covering approximately 35%. Sequences were obtained from memory CD8+ T cells from PBMCs. These receptors all stem from a man aged 18 to 29 in good health. Some clones in this sample may be carry-over from other donors' samples. The conserved cysteine and the conserved F or W are not part of the CDR3 here. Fields, in order: V gene, CDR3 protein.

TRBV5-6	ASSSILLTTGELF
TRBV2	ASSLGNQPQH
TRBV4-1	ASSQVVSTKYSNQPQH
TRBV27	ASSSNSYEQY
TRBV27	ASSSLSGQPQH
TRBV28	ASSPNAGLAGDFEQY
TRBV30	AWSSTGGNQPQH
TRBV30	AWSVRITETQY
TRBV6-6	ASLQGATSNQPQH
TRBV9	ASSVGPTGHSYEQY
TRBV6-5	ASSPRQGYEQY
TRBV9	ASSVNRDNYGYT
TRBV28	ASRRAPYNEQF
TRBV4-3	ASSLRRGSLYEQY
TRBV27	ASSAGRAHEQY
TRBV7-9	ASSINFAEAF
TRBV7-2	ASSSRTRSGTDTQY
TRBV5-6	ASRFGPSDQY
TRBV27	ASSLGAISYEQY
TRBV28	ASSHFHSGGARETQY
TRBV4-1	ASSPLGGTRNEQF
TRBV9	ASTVMEGTEAF
TRBV13	ASSITTGGSVLRTEAF
TRBV29-1	SVGQGINEQY
TRBV9	ASSVGQGAYTEAF
TRBV9	ASSVGRGFADTQY
TRBV7-9	ASSPELAGGPPEQY